The T cell receptor beta chain described here comes from a study of blood T cell repertoires in COVID-19. Germline CDR1 reads LGHNA; CDR2 reads YNFKEQ. The CDR3 has 16 amino acids. Trimming took 0 bases from V and 1 from J; bases not matched to a gene: 5. The authors' processing: Nucleated cell number was recorded as an estimate derived from reference gene primer amplification. Only in-frame clones appear in the TCRdb table, and some are missing; sequencing was by immunoSEQ multiplex PCR. The V and J calls and clone size are taken from that table; D and trimming were inferred from the DNA. The sample records some 120,000 clones, around 85% being singletons.

This clonotype was obtained from a man younger than 40 with COVID-19, enrolled during active disease. Sequencing was done on a sample of peripheral blood. V gene TRBV4-2 combines with J gene TRBJ1-2; 7 nucleotides match TRBD1. The CDR3 here is CASSQETGQSNYGYTF. The CDR3, as DNA: TGTGCCAGCAGCCAAGAAACGGGACAGAGTAACTATGGCTACACCTTC.